Presented here are 2 T cell receptor beta chains from one specimen sequenced in a study of blood T cell repertoires in COVID-19. Assay: immunoSEQ multiplex PCR; the TCRdb copy retains only in-frame clones and omits some. The sample gives about 230,000 clones, around 83% of which show up once; more than 1.2% is in the top ten. The sample was peripheral blood. Source of these receptors: a middle-aged woman who had recovered from COVID-19.

The chain carries TRBV6-5 and TRBJ2-3; 7 nucleotides agree with TRBD1. The V gene's germline CDR1 is MNHEY and CDR2 SVGAGI. V lost 8 bases and J lost 6; bases outside the gene matches: 11. This CDR3 has 14 residues. The CDR3: CASAISLRGDTQYF. The CDR3 coding sequence is TGTGCCAGCGCCATAAGTCTCAGGGGGGATACGCAGTATTTT.

The chain recombines TRBV10-2 with TRBJ1-1, with D perhaps TRBD1 (5 bases). Germline CDR1 reads WSHSY; CDR2 reads SAAADI. Trimming removed 3 bases from V and 5 bases from J, with 13 bases in between. The CDR3 length is 14 residues. The CDR3 bases are TGCGCCAGCAGTGACAGGGCTCCAAGGACTGAAGCTTTCTTT. This codes for CASSDRAPRTEAFF.